These 20 T cell receptor beta chains came from one sample sequenced in a study of blood T cell repertoires in COVID-19. Clones were read by immunoSEQ multiplex PCR, and TCRdb kept only the in-frame ones, dropping some. The sample yields roughly 160,000 clones, approximately 83% seen once. The sample consisted of PBMCs or T cells enriched from blood (not recorded which). Every receptor here comes from a woman aged 55-69 years who had recovered from COVID-19.

CDR3 in amino acids: CASSWANEKLFF. CDR3 nucleotide sequence: TGTGCCAGCAGTTGGGCAAATGAAAAACTGTTTTTT. The chain couples TRBV2 to TRBJ1-4; D remains ambiguous. Germline loops: CDR1 SNHLY, CDR2 FYNNEI. The germline V and J ends were trimmed by 5 bases and 5 bases, with 6 bases remaining between them. CDR3 length equals 12 residues.

The CDR3 DNA is TGTGCCAGCAGTGCCCACAGGGGCCAAGAGACCCAGTACTTC. Amino acids: CASSAHRGQETQYF. The chain links TRBV19 to TRBJ2-5; 7 bases agree with TRBD1. J gave up 1 base and V 9 bases, and 8 bases lay outside the gene matches. CDR1 is LNHDA and CDR2 is SQIVND in the germline V gene (reference sequence). The CDR3 covers 14 residues.

The chain recombines TRBV6-1 with TRBJ2-3, with TRBD1 matching over 7 bases. Germline CDR1 reads MNHNS; CDR2 reads SASEGT. The CDR3 has 14 amino acids. The junction had 6 bases not matched to a gene; V was cut back by 2 bases and J by 7 bases. CDR3 nucleotide sequence: TGTGCCAGCAGTGAAAGCAGGGGGTCGAATACGCAGTATTTT. Protein: CASSESRGSNTQYF.

This clone was picked up one time. The chain combines TRBV9 with TRBJ2-7; perhaps TRBD1 as D (7 bases). The germline CDR1 and CDR2 sequences are SGDLS and YYNGEE. Trimming removed 4 bases from V and 2 bases from J, with 19 bases in between. The CDR3 spans 16 residues. The CDR3 loop is CASSPSGGQGPYEQYF. CDR3 bases: TGTGCCAGCAGCCCATCAGGGGGGCAGGGGCCCTACGAGCAGTACTTC.

This clone appeared many times. The chain links TRBV5-1 to TRBJ2-5; possibly TRBD2 for D (5 bases). V was shortened by 0 bases and J by 2 bases, with 11 bases between the two germline ends. Germline CDR1 is SGHRS and CDR2 is YFSETQ. CDR3 size: 15 residues. The CDR3 DNA sequence: TGCGCCAGCAGCTTGGAAGGCGGGTTTCAAGAGACCCAGTACTTC. Its protein product is CASSLEGGFQETQYF.

V usage is TRBV9 and J usage is TRBJ1-1; D is possibly TRBD1 (6 bases). The length of the CDR3 is 14 residues. V was trimmed by 2 bases and J by 0 bases, leaving 8 bases between them. Per the germline V gene, CDR1 is SGDLS and CDR2 is YYNGEE. The CDR3 sequence is CASSVGQMNTEAFF. The CDR3 nucleotides read TGTGCCAGCAGCGTTGGACAGATGAACACTGAAGCTTTCTTT.

In its sample, this clone was seen once. The chain combines TRBV27 with TRBJ2-7; 14 bases are a match to TRBD2. The CDR3 spans 15 residues. The V segment lost 6 bases and the J segment 3 bases; nucleotides outside the gene matches: 4. CDR1 is MNHEY and CDR2 is SMNVEV in the germline V gene (reference sequence). In nucleotides, the CDR3 is TGTGCCAGCAGCGGGACTAGCGGGAGTGTCTACGAGCAGTACTTC. Its protein is CASSGTSGSVYEQYF.

V usage is TRBV27 and J usage is TRBJ1-1; 8 nucleotides match TRBD1. The CDR3 is made up of 14 amino acids. V shed 6 bases and J 7 bases; nucleotides not matched to a gene: 10. Germline CDR1 reads MNHEY; CDR2 reads SMNVEV (reference sequence). CDR3 loop: CASRRDRGEYEAFF. CDR3 coding DNA: TGTGCCAGCAGGCGAGACAGGGGAGAATATGAAGCTTTCTTT.

Only one count was recorded for this clone. The chain uses TRBV7-3 and TRBJ2-1; no clear D. Trimming stripped 1 base from V and 4 bases from J, with 11 bases between. CDR1 is SGHTA, CDR2 FQGTGA, per germline. The CDR3 loop spans 15 amino acids. In DNA form, the CDR3 reads TGTGCCAGCAGCTTAATGGCGGAAAGTTACAATGAGCAGTTCTTC. Translation: CASSLMAESYNEQFF.

This clone came up a few times. The V and J genes are TRBV15 and TRBJ1-2; D unresolved. This CDR3 is 16 amino acids long. Trimming left V 5 bases short and J 0 bases short, with 16 bases between. CDR1 LNHNV and CDR2 YYDKDF come from the germline V gene (reference sequence). Written as DNA, the CDR3 is TGTGCCACCAGCCCTGAAGGCCCGGGTCCTAACTATGGCTACACCTTC. This translates into CATSPEGPGPNYGYTF.

This clone showed up just once. V usage is TRBV11-1 and J usage is TRBJ2-1; 7 nucleotides line up with TRBD1. CDR3 length: 14 residues. The junction had 7 bases not matched to a gene; V was cut back by 5 bases and J by 6 bases. Germline values: CDR1 SGHAT, CDR2 FQDESV (reference sequence). DNA of the CDR3: TGTGCCAGCAGCCTCTCCGGGACAGTCAATGAGCAGTTCTTC. It yields the protein CASSLSGTVNEQFF. Full variable domain (rest looked up from reference TRBV11-1 and TRBJ2-1): EAEVAQSPRYKITEKSQAVAFWCDPISGHATLYWYRQILGQGPELLVQFQDESVVDDSQLPKDRFSAERLKGVDSTLKIQPAELGDSAMYLCASSLSGTVNEQFFGPGTRLTVL.

The chain has TRBV4-1 and TRBJ1-4, with TRBD1 as a possible D gene (5 bases). The CDR3 loop spans 14 amino acids. Trimming took 3 bases from V and 8 from J, leaving 13 bases between them. From germline, CDR1 is MGHRA and CDR2 YSYEKL. The CDR3 loop reads CASSHPGGGEKLFF. CDR3 in DNA: TGCGCCAGCAGCCACCCGGGGGGTGGAGAAAAACTGTTTTTT.

The rearrangement links TRBV21-1 to TRBJ2-7; no check of the table's D call, TRBD1, against the DNA was made. TRBV21-1 corresponds to a pseudogene. The CDR3 contains 16 residues. For the CDR3, the DNA is TGTGCCAGCAGCAAAGTCTGGATAGCAGGGCGTAGCGAGCAGTACTTC. Translated: CASSKVWIAGRSEQYF.

Concerning this clone itself: This sample includes further DNA sequences coding for the same CDR3. The rearrangement uses TRBV6-5 and TRBJ2-2; 7 bases align to TRBD1. This CDR3 has 13 residues. Germline CDR1 and CDR2: MNHEY and SVGAGI. V shed 9 bases, J shed 1 base, and the junction held 2 bases outside the gene matches. The CDR3 sequence: CASRTGNTGELFF. DNA for the CDR3: TGTGCCAGTCGGACAGGGAACACCGGGGAGCTGTTTTTT.

The CDR3 nucleotides are TGTGCCAGCAGCTTAGAGAGGGTCGGGGCCAACGTCCTGACTTTC. It encodes CASSLERVGANVLTF. This chain joins TRBV11-2 and TRBJ2-6, with D possibly TRBD2 on 5 matching bases. Deletions cut 0 bases from V and 4 bases from J, with 7 bases between. Germline CDR1 is SGHAT and CDR2 is FQNNGV. This CDR3 contains 15 residues.

This chain connects TRBV6-1 to TRBJ1-5; TRBD1 matches at 10 bases. The CDR3 spans 15 residues. Germline V CDR1 and CDR2: MNHNS, SASEGT. V lost 3 bases, J lost 3 bases, and 2 bases stayed unmatched. The CDR3 coding sequence is TGTGCCAGCAGTGAGGACAGGGGGGTCAATCAGCCCCAGCATTTT. Protein: CASSEDRGVNQPQHF.

This chain uses TRBV5-4 with TRBJ2-3; TRBD2 agrees at 14 bases. After removal of 4 bases from V and 0 bases from J, the junction contained 7 bases not matched to a gene. Per the germline V gene, CDR1 is SGHNT and CDR2 is YYREEE (reference sequence). The CDR3 totals 18 residues. This CDR3 is CASSKGTSGGPSTDTQYF. In DNA form, the CDR3 reads TGTGCCAGCAGCAAAGGGACTAGCGGGGGACCTAGCACAGATACGCAGTATTTT.

The V gene is TRBV5-5, the J gene TRBJ1-3; TRBD1 matches 8 bases. The ends lost 4 bases at V and 0 bases at J; junction bases unmatched: 9. The CDR3 loop spans 17 amino acids. CDR1 and CDR2 (germline): SGHKS, YYEKEE (reference sequence). The DNA of the CDR3 is TGTGCCAGCAGCCCGGGACAGGTCAAATACTCTGGAAACACCATATATTTT. Translating it yields CASSPGQVKYSGNTIYF.

The J gene is TRBJ1-2, the V gene TRBV5-1; 7 bases fit TRBD1. CDR1 SGHRS and CDR2 YFSETQ come from the germline V gene. The V and J ends lost 4 bases and 5 bases, in that order; junction bases with no gene match: 11. This CDR3 has 15 residues. CDR3 DNA: TGCGCCAGCAGCCCCGACCCCGGGACAGCATATGGCTACACCTTC. This sequence encodes CASSPDPGTAYGYTF.

This chain joins TRBV2 and TRBJ1-5; TRBD1 might be the D (5 bases). V was trimmed by 6 bases and J by 4 bases, leaving 10 bases between them. CDR1 and CDR2 from the germline V gene are SNHLY and FYNNEI. The CDR3 contains 13 residues. CDR3 DNA: TGTGCCAGCAGCCGACAGATAAATCAGCCCCAGCATTTT. Amino acid sequence: CASSRQINQPQHF.